These T cell receptor beta chains were read from a single sample in a study of T cells after yellow fever vaccination. TCRdb re-derived calls from the 5' RACE reads in MiXCR, one entry per CDR3 protein. The sample includes approximately 69,000 distinct CDR3 sequences, around 5% of them seen just once. The specimen was CD4+ T cells sorted from PBMCs, collected approximately 15 days after the first yellow fever vaccination. The receptors originated from a man in his late teens or twenties who received the YFV17D yellow fever vaccine. Both conserved end residues are part of each CDR3. The D gene is left open where the match is weak. Clone size is given for some rows only: seen once, a few or many times, or a class if the clone is expanded.

TRBD1	many	TRBV7-9	TRBJ1-2	TGTGCCAGCAGCGACGGGACAGGAGCTAACTATGGCTACACCTTC	CASSDGTGANYGYTF
-	few	TRBV12-3/TRBV12-4	TRBJ1-1	TGTGCCAGCAGTATCGCGACAGTTCACACTGAAGCTTTCTTT	CASSIATVHTEAFF
-	many	TRBV12-3/TRBV12-4	TRBJ2-5	TGTGCCAGCAGTCCCCCGAGCAGGCAAGAGACCCAGTACTTC	CASSPPSRQETQYF
-	many	TRBV5-1	TRBJ2-1	TGCGCCAGCAGCTTGGAGGGGGACTCCTACAATGAGCAGTTCTTC	CASSLEGDSYNEQFF
-	many	TRBV6-2/TRBV6-3	TRBJ1-2	TGTGCCAGCAACGACCGCCGCTATGGCTACACCTTC	CASNDRRYGYTF
-	few	TRBV4-3	TRBJ2-1	TGCGCCAGCAGCCCCATGGGACTGCGGCCGAGCTCCTACAATGAGCAGTTCTTC	CASSPMGLRPSSYNEQFF
TRBD1	-	TRBV18	TRBJ1-6	TGTGCCAGCTCACCGACAGGGCGATTTAATTCACCCCTCCACTTT	CASSPTGRFNSPLHF
TRBD1	many	TRBV20-1	TRBJ1-1	TGCAGTGCTTCGGACAGGGGGCCCGCTGAAGCTTTCTTT	CSASDRGPAEAFF
-	many	TRBV7-8	TRBJ2-6	TGTGCCAGCAGCTTAGAGAGGGGAACAGGGGCCAACGTCCTGACTTTC	CASSLERGTGANVLTF
TRBD2	many	TRBV5-1	TRBJ2-3	TGCGCCAGCAGCTTGAGAATAGCGGGGGGAACAGATACGCAGTATTTT	CASSLRIAGGTDTQYF
-	many	TRBV18	TRBJ1-1	TGTGCCAGCTCATGGGGTGAGGCCACTGAAGCTTTCTTT	CASSWGEATEAFF
-	many	TRBV7-6	TRBJ1-1	TGTGCCAGCAGCTTATCCAGCAACACTGAAGCTTTCTTT	CASSLSSNTEAFF
-	many	TRBV5-1	TRBJ1-1	TGCGCCAGCAGGATAGCCGGGACGGGCACTGAAGCTTTCTTT	CASRIAGTGTEAFF
-	many	TRBV28	TRBJ2-3	TGTGCCAGCAGTTCCGGAACCACAGATACGCAGTATTTT	CASSSGTTDTQYF
TRBD2	many	TRBV20-1	TRBJ2-3	TGCAGTGCTCCCACTAGCGGGGGACCCTCAGCTACGCAGTATTTT	CSAPTSGGPSATQYF
-	many	TRBV5-1	TRBJ2-1	TGCGCCAGCAGCTCCAGAGGGGACACCTACAATGAGCAGTTCTTC	CASSSRGDTYNEQFF
-	many	TRBV5-1	TRBJ1-4	TGCGCCAGCAGCCCAATAGGAGCAACTAATGAAAAACTGTTTTTT	CASSPIGATNEKLFF
TRBD1	many	TRBV6-5	TRBJ1-6	TGTGCCAGCAGGCCGCGACAGGGGAATTCACCCCTCCACTTT	CASRPRQGNSPLHF
-	many	TRBV7-2	TRBJ1-1	TGTGCCAGCAGCATAAGGGGCGGGTACACTGAAGCTTTCTTT	CASSIRGGYTEAFF
-	many	TRBV3-1	TRBJ2-5	TGTGCCAGCAGCCGCGTAGTCGCGGAGACCCAGTACTTC	CASSRVVAETQYF
-	many	TRBV7-6	TRBJ2-5	TGTGCCAGCAGCCTCAACCAAGAGACCCAGTACTTC	CASSLNQETQYF
-	many	TRBV5-1	TRBJ1-2	TGCGCCAGCAGCTTGGTGGAGGCCCAAGCCTCTAAAAACTATGGCTACACCTTC	CASSLVEAQASKNYGYTF
TRBD1	many	TRBV10-1	TRBJ2-1	TGCGCCAGCAGGGGACAGGGTGACCATGAGCAGTTCTTC	CASRGQGDHEQFF
-	many	TRBV4-3	TRBJ1-5	TGCGCCAGCAGCCAAGAATGGGTATCGCAGCCCCAGCATTTT	CASSQEWVSQPQHF
-	many	TRBV14	TRBJ2-1	TGTGCCAGCAGCCAATGGCCGCATAATTTCGAGTTCTTC	CASSQWPHNFEFF
-	many	TRBV18	TRBJ1-2	TGTGCCAGCTCACCGCAGGGAGCTAACTATGGCTACACCTTC	CASSPQGANYGYTF
-	many	TRBV3-1	TRBJ2-6	TGTGCCAGCAGCCAGGGTCCGTTCGGGTCTGGGGCCAACGTCCTGACTTTC	CASSQGPFGSGANVLTF
-	many	TRBV5-1	TRBJ2-7	TGCGCCAGCAGCTCCGGGACGGTGGACACCTACGAGCAGTACTTC	CASSSGTVDTYEQYF
-	many	TRBV28	TRBJ1-1	TGTGCCAGCAGCGTGGAGGGTTCCAGCACTGAAGCTTTCTTT	CASSVEGSSTEAFF
-	many	TRBV6-6	TRBJ1-1	TGTGCCAGCAGTACGCGACCGGCGTTCGCGGAAGCTTTCTTT	CASSTRPAFAEAFF
TRBD2	many	TRBV6-5	TRBJ2-6	TGTGCCAGCAGTTACTCTGCGGGGGGCGGTGGGGCCAACGTCCTGACTTTC	CASSYSAGGGGANVLTF
-	many	TRBV30	TRBJ1-1	TGTGCCTGGAGCCAGGGGCTCCTTACGGGCACTGAAGCTTTCTTT	CAWSQGLLTGTEAFF
TRBD2	many	TRBV12-3/TRBV12-4	TRBJ2-4	TGTGCCAGCAGTTTAGCCCTCGGGAGGTACATTCAGTACTTC	CASSLALGRYIQYF